A selection of T cell receptor beta chains follows, all from one sample in a study of T cells in Graves' hyperthyroidism and ophthalmopathy. TCRdb re-called the multiplex PCR reads with MiXCR, one entry per CDR3 protein. Among 350,000 to 400,000 distinct CDR3 sequences listed, 14% to 15% were seen once. Sequenced: blood. Every receptor here comes from a woman aged 25 to 39 with Graves' hyperthyroidism. Each CDR3 is given with its conserved first and last residue. Each record gives: J gene, D gene, clone size, V gene, CDR3 protein, CDR3 DNA. D genes are given only for firm matches. Clone size, where shown, is once, few, many, or a class for clones that have expanded.

j_gene: TRBJ2-7; d_gene: TRBD1; abundance: few; v_gene: TRBV29-1; CDR3aa: CSGMTGGYEQYF; CDR3nt: TGCAGCGGGATGACAGGGGGCTACGAGCAGTACTTC
j_gene: TRBJ1-3; d_gene: .; abundance: few; v_gene: TRBV7-2; CDR3aa: CASSYSSTQGNTIYF; CDR3nt: TGTGCCAGCAGTTACTCATCCACCCAAGGCAACACCATATATTTT
j_gene: TRBJ2-7; d_gene: .; abundance: many; v_gene: TRBV28; CDR3aa: CASSFRVLPGAEQYF; CDR3nt: TGTGCCAGCAGTTTTCGGGTCCTACCGGGGGCCGAGCAGTACTTC
j_gene: TRBJ2-5; d_gene: .; abundance: many; v_gene: TRBV28; CDR3aa: CASSFFRSQETQYF; CDR3nt: TGTGCAAGCAGTTTCTTTAGGTCTCAAGAGACCCAGTACTTC
j_gene: TRBJ2-7; d_gene: TRBD2; abundance: many; v_gene: TRBV7-9; CDR3aa: CASSLTTGGAYEQYF; CDR3nt: TGTGCCAGCAGCTTAACCACGGGAGGGGCGTACGAGCAGTACTTC
j_gene: TRBJ2-3; d_gene: TRBD2; abundance: few; v_gene: TRBV5-8; CDR3aa: CASSRLAGEGTDTQYF; CDR3nt: TGTGCCAGCAGCCGTCTTGCGGGAGAGGGCACAGATACGCAGTATTTT
j_gene: TRBJ2-5; d_gene: .; abundance: .; v_gene: TRBV6-1; CDR3aa: CATTLYQETQYF; CDR3nt: TGTGCCACGACCCTGTACCAAGAGACCCAGTACTTC
j_gene: TRBJ2-1; d_gene: TRBD2; abundance: many; v_gene: TRBV5-1; CDR3aa: CASSRSGLAAYNEQFF; CDR3nt: TGCGCCAGCAGTCGGTCGGGACTAGCGGCTTACAATGAGCAGTTCTTC
j_gene: TRBJ1-2; d_gene: .; abundance: .; v_gene: TRBV20-1; CDR3aa: CSATPGQVLNYGYTF; CDR3nt: TGCAGTGCTACCCCCGGACAAGTCCTTAACTATGGCTACACCTTC
j_gene: TRBJ2-5; d_gene: .; abundance: many; v_gene: TRBV20-1; CDR3aa: CSATISVQETQYF; CDR3nt: TGCAGTGCTACTATCAGCGTCCAAGAGACCCAGTACTTC
j_gene: TRBJ1-2; d_gene: .; abundance: many; v_gene: TRBV7-6; CDR3aa: CASSLAGGRTDGYTF; CDR3nt: TGTGCCAGCAGCTTAGCGGGGGGCCGGACAGATGGCTACACCTTC
j_gene: TRBJ2-1; d_gene: .; abundance: .; v_gene: TRBV28; CDR3aa: CASSRVETQFF; CDR3nt: TGTGCCAGCTCCAGGGTGGAGACCCAGTTCTTC
j_gene: TRBJ2-7; d_gene: .; abundance: .; v_gene: TRBV4-1; CDR3aa: CASSQDGRDDSYEQYF; CDR3nt: TGCGCCAGCAGCCAAGATGGACGGGATGACTCCTACGAGCAGTACTTC
j_gene: TRBJ2-5; d_gene: .; abundance: few; v_gene: TRBV29-1; CDR3aa: CSVVGAGETQYF; CDR3nt: TGCAGCGTTGTGGGGGCTGGAGAGACCCAGTACTTC
j_gene: TRBJ2-1; d_gene: .; abundance: many; v_gene: TRBV27; CDR3aa: CASSPQTRAEQFF; CDR3nt: TGTGCCAGCAGTCCGCAAACGCGTGCTGAGCAGTTCTTC
j_gene: TRBJ2-1; d_gene: .; abundance: few; v_gene: TRBV6-5; CDR3aa: CASSYSQNEQFF; CDR3nt: TGTGCCAGCAGTTACTCTCAGAATGAGCAGTTCTTC
j_gene: TRBJ2-3; d_gene: .; abundance: many; v_gene: TRBV7-3; CDR3aa: CASSPGDSTDTQYF; CDR3nt: TGTGCCAGCAGCCCAGGGGACAGCACAGATACGCAGTATTTT
j_gene: TRBJ1-6; d_gene: TRBD1; abundance: many; v_gene: TRBV18; CDR3aa: CASSPPMGTGESPLHF; CDR3nt: TGTGCCAGCTCACCACCGATGGGAACAGGGGAGTCACCCCTCCACTTT
j_gene: TRBJ2-2; d_gene: .; abundance: .; v_gene: TRBV14; CDR3aa: CASSRFDGGELFF; CDR3nt: TGTGCCAGCAGCCGGTTCGATGGCGGGGAGCTGTTTTTT
j_gene: TRBJ2-6; d_gene: TRBD1; abundance: .; v_gene: TRBV28; CDR3aa: CASSSRGGTGGYSGANVLTF; CDR3nt: TGTGCCAGCAGTTCCCGAGGGGGGACAGGGGGATACTCTGGGGCCAACGTCCTGACTTTC
j_gene: TRBJ1-4; d_gene: .; abundance: few; v_gene: TRBV6-1; CDR3aa: CASSERPTTNEKLFF; CDR3nt: TGTGCCAGCAGTGAAAGGCCAACGACAAATGAAAAACTGTTTTTT
j_gene: TRBJ2-7; d_gene: .; abundance: .; v_gene: TRBV27; CDR3aa: CASSLLGWDEQYF; CDR3nt: TGTGCCAGCAGTTTATTAGGGTGGGACGAGCAGTACTTC
j_gene: TRBJ2-7; d_gene: TRBD1; abundance: many; v_gene: TRBV6-1; CDR3aa: CATSQIGQEAYEQYF; CDR3nt: TGTGCCACCTCGCAGATCGGACAGGAAGCCTACGAGCAGTACTTC
j_gene: TRBJ1-1; d_gene: TRBD1; abundance: .; v_gene: TRBV6-1; CDR3aa: CASSEQGWVTEAFF; CDR3nt: TGTGCTAGCAGTGAACAGGGGTGGGTCACTGAAGCTTTCTTT
j_gene: TRBJ1-3; d_gene: .; abundance: .; v_gene: TRBV6-1; CDR3aa: CASSNPGMRRSSGNTIYF; CDR3nt: TGTGCCAGCAGTAACCCTGGGATGAGGAGAAGCTCTGGAAACACCATATATTTT
j_gene: TRBJ2-7; d_gene: TRBD2; abundance: many; v_gene: TRBV20-1; CDR3aa: CSATGLAGFSYEQYF; CDR3nt: TGCAGTGCTACGGGACTAGCGGGATTCTCCTACGAGCAGTACTTC
j_gene: TRBJ1-6; d_gene: TRBD1; abundance: .; v_gene: TRBV9; CDR3aa: CASSSRGDRVGSPLHF; CDR3nt: TGTGCCAGCAGCTCAAGAGGGGACAGGGTAGGCTCACCCCTCCACTTT
j_gene: TRBJ1-1; d_gene: .; abundance: few; v_gene: TRBV6-1; CDR3aa: CASMGVLGTEAFF; CDR3nt: TGTGCCAGCATGGGGGTTCTGGGCACTGAAGCTTTCTTT
j_gene: TRBJ1-1; d_gene: TRBD1; abundance: few; v_gene: TRBV19; CDR3aa: CASSISQGARATEAFF; CDR3nt: TGTGCCAGTAGTATCTCACAGGGGGCGCGGGCCACTGAAGCTTTCTTT
j_gene: TRBJ2-7; d_gene: TRBD2; abundance: many; v_gene: TRBV20-1; CDR3aa: CSARDWRDYYEQYF; CDR3nt: TGCAGTGCTAGAGATTGGCGGGACTACTACGAGCAGTACTTC
j_gene: TRBJ2-5; d_gene: TRBD1; abundance: few; v_gene: TRBV18; CDR3aa: CASSLTGVTQETQYF; CDR3nt: TGTGCCAGCTCGCTGACAGGGGTGACCCAAGAGACCCAGTACTTC
j_gene: TRBJ1-5; d_gene: .; abundance: .; v_gene: TRBV3-1; CDR3aa: CASSQGAPYSNQPQHF; CDR3nt: TGTGCCAGCAGCCAAGGGGCACCTTATAGCAATCAGCCCCAGCATTTT
j_gene: TRBJ2-2; d_gene: .; abundance: many; v_gene: TRBV5-1; CDR3aa: CASSLERQNTGELFF; CDR3nt: TGCGCCAGCAGCTTGGAACGGCAGAACACCGGGGAGCTGTTTTTT
j_gene: TRBJ2-5; d_gene: .; abundance: many; v_gene: TRBV3-1; CDR3aa: CASSHQPIMRQETQYF; CDR3nt: TGTGCCAGCAGCCACCAACCTATAATGCGGCAAGAGACCCAGTACTTC
j_gene: TRBJ2-7; d_gene: TRBD2; abundance: many; v_gene: TRBV7-2; CDR3aa: CASSRTSGGSYEQYF; CDR3nt: TGTGCCAGCAGCCGCACTAGCGGGGGCTCCTACGAGCAGTACTTC
j_gene: TRBJ2-7; d_gene: TRBD2; abundance: many; v_gene: TRBV5-1; CDR3aa: CASSVGASGTSYEQYF; CDR3nt: TGCGCCAGCAGCGTGGGTGCATCCGGGACTAGCTACGAGCAGTACTTC
j_gene: TRBJ1-2; d_gene: .; abundance: .; v_gene: TRBV11-2; CDR3aa: CASRIGQGYGYTF; CDR3nt: TGTGCCAGCAGGATAGGCCAAGGTTATGGCTACACCTTC